This T cell receptor beta chain emerged from a study of T cell changes during pregnancy in multiple sclerosis. Produced via immunoSEQ multiplex PCR; TCRdb's table is partial and in-frame only. The table lists around 29,000 clones, over 75% of them singletons. Sequences were derived from CD8+ T cells from peripheral blood mononuclear cells, sampled after pregnancy. This TCR was recovered from a female donor with multiple sclerosis, enrolled in a pregnancy study.

The CDR3 DNA reads TGTGCCACCAGCAGAGATGCGGGGGTTGCTCAGCCCCAGCATTTT. Residues: CATSRDAGVAQPQHF. This chain joins TRBV15 and TRBJ1-5, with D perhaps matching TRBD1 (5 bases). Germline CDR1 is LNHNV and CDR2 is YYDKDF (reference sequence). Trimming removed 0 bases from V and 6 bases from J, with 12 bases in between. The CDR3 is 15 amino acids. Full variable domain (remainder filled in from reference TRBV15 and TRBJ1-5): DAMVIQNPRYQVTQFGKPVTLSCSQTLNHNVMYWYQQKSSQAPKLLFHYYDKDFNNEADTPDNFQSRRPNTSFCFLDIRSPGLGDTAMYLCATSRDAGVAQPQHFGDGTRLSIL.